This record looks at one T cell receptor (beta chain) sequence and its context. Its antigen remains unknown. Together with a sample-barcoded 5' primer, a J-beta primer mix was included in a second PCR lasting 7 to 11 cycles. TCRdb re-derived calls from the 5' RACE reads in MiXCR, one entry per CDR3 protein. The table records 800,000 or so distinct CDR3 sequences, 20% to 25% of them present only once. The V gene lost 6 bases and the J gene lost 5 bases, with 13 bases spanning the gap. Germline-derived CDR1 and CDR2 are MDHEN and SYDVKM. CDR3 length: 13 amino acids. This sample was taken from a study of blood T cells in healthy people across ages. Study conclusions and caveats: Age brought a roughly linear fall in TCR beta diversity measured per million T cells. As naive T cell percentage varied, TCR beta diversity correlated strongly with it. Since the PBMCs were unsorted, naive and antigen-experienced cells could not be conclusively compared.

These data were likewise used in another study, on T cells of mothers and their children.

The specimen was blood. This receptor was identified in a boy aged 5 to 17 in good health. This chain uses TRBV28 with TRBJ2-5; D ambiguous. The CDR3: CASSRVSPETQYF. The CDR3 nucleotides are TGTGCCAGCAGCAGAGTATCGCCTGAGACCCAGTACTTC.